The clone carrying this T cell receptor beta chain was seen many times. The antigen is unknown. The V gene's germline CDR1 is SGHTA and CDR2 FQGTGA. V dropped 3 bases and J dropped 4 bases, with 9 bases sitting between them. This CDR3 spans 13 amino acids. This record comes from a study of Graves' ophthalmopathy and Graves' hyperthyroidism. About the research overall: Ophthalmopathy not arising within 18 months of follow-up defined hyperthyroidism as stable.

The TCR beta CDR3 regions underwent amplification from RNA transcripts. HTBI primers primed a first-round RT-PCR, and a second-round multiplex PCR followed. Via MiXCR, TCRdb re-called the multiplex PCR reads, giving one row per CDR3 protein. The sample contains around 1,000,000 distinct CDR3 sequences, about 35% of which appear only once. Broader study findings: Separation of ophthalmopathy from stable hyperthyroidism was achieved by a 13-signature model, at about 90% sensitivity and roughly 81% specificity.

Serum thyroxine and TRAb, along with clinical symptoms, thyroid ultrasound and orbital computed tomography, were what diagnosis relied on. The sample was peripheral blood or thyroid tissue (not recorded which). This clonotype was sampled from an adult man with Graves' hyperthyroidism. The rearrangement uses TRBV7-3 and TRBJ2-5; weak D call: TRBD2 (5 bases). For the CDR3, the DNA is TGTGCCAGCAGCTTGAGGGAAGGAGAGACCCAGTACTTC. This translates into CASSLREGETQYF. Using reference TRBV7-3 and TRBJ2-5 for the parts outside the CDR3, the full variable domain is GAGVSQTPSNKVTEKGKYVELRCDPISGHTALYWYRQSLGQGPEFLIYFQGTGAADDSGLPNDRFFAVRPEGSVSTLKIQRTERGDSAVYLCASSLREGETQYFGPGTRLLVL.